These 6 T cell receptor beta chains were sequenced from one sample in a study of a mutant IDH1 vaccine in newly diagnosed glioma. Time point: baseline, week 1 (first vaccination visit). The sample's treatment: pre-vaccination baseline after standard-of-care therapy. Sequencing was performed with immunoSEQ multiplex PCR; in TCRdb, only in-frame clones are kept and a portion is missing. The table lists about 51,000 clones, roughly 80% of them singletons, with 1.5% to 2% in the top ten. The sample was PBMCs, taken from a glioma patient treated with radiotherapy, temozolomide or both. The receptors here all came from a woman aged 40 to 50 with glioma.

V gene TRBV10-3 combines with J gene TRBJ1-1; D is undetermined. Germline CDR1 ENHRY, CDR2 SYGVKD. The CDR3 runs to 14 residues. V was cut by 4 bases and J by 2 bases, with 11 bases left in between. The CDR3 DNA reads as TGTGCCATCAGTGGGTGGCACCCTAACACTGAAGCTTTCTTT. It codes for CAISGWHPNTEAFF.

This clone was observed a handful of times. The chain employs TRBV5-6 and TRBJ2-5, with D maybe TRBD1 (5 bases). CDR1 SGHDT and CDR2 YYEEEE come from the germline V gene. This CDR3 region has 16 residues. V was clipped by 1 base and J by 2 bases, with 15 bases between them. CDR3 sequence (DNA): TGTGCCAGCAGCTTGAAGACTGCGAGACAGCAAGAGACCCAGTACTTC. It is translated as CASSLKTARQQETQYF. The full variable domain, in which reference TRBV5-6 and TRBJ2-5 provide the parts outside the CDR3, is DAGVTQSPTHLIKTRGQQVTLRCSPKSGHDTVSWYQQALGQGPQFIFQYYEEEERQRGNFPDRFSGHQFPNYSSELNVNALLLGDSALYLCASSLKTARQQETQYFGPGTRLLVL.

The V gene is TRBV6-6, the J gene TRBJ2-6; a possible D gene is TRBD1 (5 bases). The V and J ends lost 6 bases and 4 bases respectively, with 16 bases between them. The CDR3 extends over 16 amino acids. Germline CDR1 MNHNY, CDR2 SVGAGI (reference sequence). The CDR3 DNA is TGTGCCAGCAGATCCCATCGGACAACCGGGGCCAACGTCCTGACTTTC. It translates to CASRSHRTTGANVLTF.

This rearrangement joins TRBV14 to TRBJ1-2, with no clear D. Deletions cut 0 bases from V and 7 bases from J, with 15 bases between. Germline V lookup: CDR1 SGHDN, CDR2 FVKESK. The CDR3 length is 15 residues. The CDR3 loop reads CASSQDVKGLAGYTF. CDR3 bases: TGTGCCAGCAGCCAAGATGTAAAGGGCCTCGCTGGCTACACCTTC. Complete variable domain (other parts from reference TRBV14 and TRBJ1-2): EAGVTQFPSHSVIEKGQTVTLRCDPISGHDNLYWYRRVMGKEIKFLLHFVKESKQDESGMPNNRFLAERTGGTYSTLKVQPAELEDSGVYFCASSQDVKGLAGYTFGSGTRLTVV.

This clone occurred a few times. The chain couples TRBV5-1 to TRBJ1-4, with 10 bases aligning to TRBD1. This CDR3 has 18 amino acids. CDR1 and CDR2 (germline): SGHRS, YFSETQ. Germline trimming cut 1 base from V and 7 bases from J; bases unmatched to any gene: 13. The CDR3 sequence: CASSLSRDRGLRTEKLFF. The CDR3 bases are TGCGCCAGCAGCTTGTCCCGGGACAGGGGTCTTCGGACTGAAAAACTGTTTTTT.

There are a few counts of this clone. The V and J genes are TRBV30 and TRBJ1-1, with unresolved D. The CDR3 loop spans 12 amino acids. The ends were cut back, 0 bases at V and 3 bases at J, with 5 bases in the middle. CDR1 is GTSNPN, CDR2 SVGIG, per germline (reference sequence). The CDR3 here is CAWSVLDTEAFF. The CDR3 DNA follows: TGTGCCTGGAGTGTGTTAGACACTGAAGCTTTCTTT.